Presented here are 16 T cell receptor beta chains from one specimen sequenced in a study of T cell changes during pregnancy in multiple sclerosis. The repertoire was sequenced with immunoSEQ multiplex PCR; TCRdb's copy has only in-frame clones and lacks some. The sample records about 44,000 clones, just under 95% being singletons. Sequences were derived from CD4+ T cells from peripheral blood mononuclear cells, sampled in the third trimester of pregnancy. These receptors all come from a female donor with multiple sclerosis, enrolled in a pregnancy study.

The V and J genes are TRBV9 and TRBJ2-1; a possible D gene is TRBD1 (5 bases). V was pared by 0 bases and J by 8 bases, with 9 bases between. The CDR3 runs 13 residues. The germline CDR1 and CDR2 sequences are SGDLS and YYNGEE. DNA of the CDR3: TGTGCCAGCAGCGTAGGAGAAGGGGATGAGCAGTTCTTC. Protein product: CASSVGEGDEQFF.

CDR3 in amino acids: CASSRGPDTQYF. The CDR3 bases are TGTGCCAGCAGCCGTGGGCCAGATACGCAGTATTTT. The chain recombines TRBV7-2 with TRBJ2-3; D is ambiguous. V lost 5 bases and J lost 4, with 7 bases in between. The CDR3 loop spans 12 amino acids. Germline V gene lookup returns CDR1 SGHTA and CDR2 FQGNSA.

The V gene is TRBV30, the J gene TRBJ2-5; D gene uncertain. The germline V and J ends were trimmed by 0 bases and 5 bases, with 7 bases remaining between them. Germline CDR1 reads GTSNPN; CDR2 reads SVGIG (reference sequence). This CDR3 has 12 amino acids. This CDR3 is CAWSVVQETQYF. In DNA, the CDR3 is TGTGCCTGGAGTGTAGTTCAGGAGACCCAGTACTTC.

The chain links TRBV15 to TRBJ1-1, with D perhaps TRBD1 (6 bases). The V end lost 5 bases, the J end lost 2 bases, and 12 bases lay between the germline ends. The CDR3 consists of 14 residues. Germline loops: CDR1 LNHNV, CDR2 YYDKDF (reference sequence). Here the CDR3 reads CATSRRGQNTEAFF. The CDR3 nucleotides are TGTGCCACCAGCCGAAGGGGACAAAACACTGAAGCTTTCTTT.

This clone was found a few times. This chain connects TRBV13 to TRBJ1-1; the D gene is possibly TRBD1 (5 bases). This CDR3 contains 13 residues. Between the trimmed V and J ends, which lost 5 bases and 5 bases, there was a span of 12 bases. From germline, CDR1 is PRHDT and CDR2 FYEKMQ (reference sequence). CDR3 DNA: TGTGCCAGCAGCGGACGGGGGTGGACTGAAGCTTTCTTT. Translation: CASSGRGWTEAFF.

The chain uses TRBV11-1 and TRBJ2-3, with D maybe TRBD2 (6 bases). V was pared by 5 bases and J by 4 bases, with 13 bases between. CDR1 is SGHAT, CDR2 FQDESV, per germline (reference sequence). The CDR3 is 14 amino acids. This CDR3 reads CASSREQVPDTQYF. The CDR3 bases are TGTGCCAGCAGCCGGGAGCAAGTCCCAGATACGCAGTATTTT.

The V gene is TRBV19, the J gene TRBJ2-1, with D unresolved. V was trimmed by 4 bases and J by 7 bases, leaving 11 bases between them. In germline, CDR1 is LNHDA, CDR2 SQIVND (reference sequence). The CDR3 totals 13 residues. CDR3 bases: TGTGCCAGTAGTACTCCGAACGGGAATGAGCAGTTCTTC. This sequence encodes CASSTPNGNEQFF. The full variable domain, in which reference TRBV19 and TRBJ2-1 provide the parts outside the CDR3, is DGGITQSPKYLFRKEGQNVTLSCEQNLNHDAMYWYRQDPGQGLRLIYYSQIVNDFQKGDIAEGYSVSREKKESFPLTVTSAQKNPTAFYLCASSTPNGNEQFFGPGTRLTVL.

The J gene is TRBJ2-7, the V gene TRBV5-4, with 9 positions matching TRBD1. V was pared by 3 bases and J by 4 bases, with 5 bases of the junction left unmatched. CDR1 is SGHNT, CDR2 YYREEE, per germline (reference sequence). CDR3 size: 14 residues. In DNA, the CDR3 is TGTGCCAGCAGCTCCTGGGACAGGGAGTACGAGCAGTACTTC. Translating gives CASSSWDREYEQYF.

The CDR3 sequence: CASSGDRNTEAFF. Here the CDR3 DNA reads TGTGCCAGTAGCGGTGACAGGAACACTGAAGCTTTCTTT. This rearrangement joins TRBV2 to TRBJ1-1, with TRBD1 as a possible D gene (5 bases). The CDR3 loop spans 13 amino acids. The germline V gene encodes CDR1 SNHLY and CDR2 FYNNEI. V lost 9 bases, J lost 1 base, and 12 bases lay in between.

The chain employs TRBV4-2 and TRBJ2-2, with TRBD1 matching over 7 bases. Trimming at V came to 0 bases and at J to 2 bases, leaving 6 bases not matched to a gene. Germline values: CDR1 LGHNA, CDR2 YNFKEQ. CDR3 length: 17 amino acids. CDR3: CASSQEGGRGNTGELFF. DNA of the CDR3: TGTGCCAGCAGCCAAGAAGGGGGCAGGGGCAACACCGGGGAGCTGTTTTTT.

V usage is TRBV9 and J usage is TRBJ1-1; D call uncertain. The CDR3 spans 14 residues. CDR1 and CDR2 (germline): SGDLS, YYNGEE. Trimming removed 0 bases from V and 3 bases from J, with 9 bases in between. CDR3: CASSVDGGDTEAFF. The CDR3 DNA follows: TGTGCCAGCAGCGTAGACGGCGGAGACACTGAAGCTTTCTTT. The entire variable domain, with the rest obtained from reference TRBV9 and TRBJ1-1, is as follows: DSGVTQTPKHLITATGQRVTLRCSPRSGDLSVYWYQQSLDQGLQFLIQYYNGEERAKGNILERFSAQQFPDLHSELNLSSLELGDSALYFCASSVDGGDTEAFFGQGTRLTVV.

This clone was recorded only once. The J gene is TRBJ2-2, the V gene TRBV19; 10 positions agree with TRBD2. The trim removed 7 bases at V and 1 base at J, leaving 6 bases unmatched. The CDR3 totals 16 residues. Germline-derived CDR1 and CDR2 are LNHDA and SQIVND (reference sequence). CDR3 nucleotides: TGTGCCAGTAAAGGTGGACTAGCGGTGAACACCGGGGAGCTGTTTTTT. This codes for CASKGGLAVNTGELFF.

Here the CDR3 DNA reads TGTGCCAGCAGGGGGGTAGCGGGGGGCAACTACGAGCAGTACTTC. Its translation: CASRGVAGGNYEQYF. The chain employs TRBV28 and TRBJ2-7; 10 positions match TRBD2. The CDR3 length is 15 residues. Germline V gene sequence: CDR1 MDHEN, CDR2 SYDVKM. J gave up 3 bases and V 6 bases, and 8 bases lay outside the gene matches.

The chain recombines TRBV13 with TRBJ1-3; D might be TRBD1 (6 bases). The V end was cut by 6 bases, the J end by 0 bases, with 18 bases between. This CDR3 comprises 17 residues. The germline CDR1 and CDR2 sequences are PRHDT and FYEKMQ (reference sequence). The CDR3 loop is CASRERQGRSSGNTIYF. The DNA for the CDR3 is TGTGCCAGCAGAGAGCGGCAGGGGCGCAGCTCTGGAAACACCATATATTTT.

CDR3 nucleotide sequence: TGTGCCAGCAGTTCTGCAGCCTCGGCAGCGGGGGCTCTCTACGAGCAGTACTTC. Its protein product is CASSSAASAAGALYEQYF. The chain employs TRBV27 and TRBJ2-7, with TRBD2 identical over 8 bases. Losses at the gene ends were 4 bases for V and 3 bases for J; bases not matched to a gene: 17. CDR1 MNHEY and CDR2 SMNVEV come from the germline V gene (reference sequence). The CDR3 totals 18 residues.

J is TRBJ2-3 and V is TRBV14, with 15 bases lining up with TRBD2. The CDR3 loop spans 15 amino acids. V trimming: 4 bases; J trimming: 5 bases; junction bases outside the gene matches: 1. Germline V lookup: CDR1 SGHDN, CDR2 FVKESK. The CDR3: CASSPGLAGGDTQYF. The CDR3 nucleotides are TGTGCCAGCAGCCCGGGACTAGCGGGAGGAGATACGCAGTATTTT.